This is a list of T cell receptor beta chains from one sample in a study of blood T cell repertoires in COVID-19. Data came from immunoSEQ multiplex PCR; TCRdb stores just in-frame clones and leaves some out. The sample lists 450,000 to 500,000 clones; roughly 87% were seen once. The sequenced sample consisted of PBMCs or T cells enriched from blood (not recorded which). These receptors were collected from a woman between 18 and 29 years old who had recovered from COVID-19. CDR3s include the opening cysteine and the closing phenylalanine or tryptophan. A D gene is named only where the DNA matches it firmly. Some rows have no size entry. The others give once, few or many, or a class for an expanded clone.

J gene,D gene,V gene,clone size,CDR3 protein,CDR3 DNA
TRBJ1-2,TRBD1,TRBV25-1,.,CASSEFGQGMSADYGYTF,TGTGCCAGCAGTGAATTTGGACAGGGAATGTCAGCTGACTATGGCTACACCTTC
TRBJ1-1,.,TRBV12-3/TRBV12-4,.,CASSVRGGTEAFF,TGTGCCAGCAGTGTGCGGGGTGGGACTGAAGCTTTCTTT
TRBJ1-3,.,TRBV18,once,CASSGDSRISSSGNTIYF,TGTGCCAGCTCAGGTGACAGCCGTATTTCAAGCTCTGGAAACACCATATATTTT
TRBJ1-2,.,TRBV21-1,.,CASSKQRAPRVGFNYGYTF,TGTGCCAGCAGCAAACAGAGGGCTCCACGCGTAGGCTTCAACTATGGCTACACCTTC
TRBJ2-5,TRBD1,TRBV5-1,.,CASSHGTVQETQYF,TGCGCCAGCAGCCATGGGACAGTACAAGAGACCCAGTACTTC
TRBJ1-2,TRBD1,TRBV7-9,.,CASSLEFMDRNGYTF,TGTGCCAGCAGCTTAGAGTTCATGGACAGGAATGGCTACACCTTC
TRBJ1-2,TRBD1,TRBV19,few,CASSIGTGGFSGYTF,TGTGCCAGTAGTATAGGGACAGGGGGCTTCAGCGGCTACACCTTC
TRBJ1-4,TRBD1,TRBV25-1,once,CASSAWTGSEKLFF,TGTGCCAGCAGTGCCTGGACAGGGTCTGAAAAACTGTTTTTT
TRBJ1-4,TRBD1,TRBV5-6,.,CASSLGTGSEKLFF,TGTGCCAGCAGCTTGGGGACAGGGAGTGAAAAACTGTTTTTT
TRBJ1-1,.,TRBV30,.,CARRQGQGEAFF,TGTGCCCGTCGGCAGGGGCAGGGTGAAGCTTTCTTT
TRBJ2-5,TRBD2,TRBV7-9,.,CASSLVLTSRETQYF,TGTGCCAGCAGCTTAGTCCTGACTAGCAGGGAGACCCAGTACTTC
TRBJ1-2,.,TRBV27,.,CASSLSGGRYGYTF,TGTGCCAGCAGTTTATCCGGGGGGAGATATGGCTACACCTTC
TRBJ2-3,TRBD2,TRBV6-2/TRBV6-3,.,CASSSGLAPPDTQYF,TGTGCCAGCAGCAGCGGACTAGCACCCCCCGATACGCAGTATTTT
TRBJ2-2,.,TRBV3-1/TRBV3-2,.,CASSQERAGIAGELFF,TGTGCCAGCAGCCAAGAAAGGGCGGGGATCGCCGGGGAGCTGTTTTTT
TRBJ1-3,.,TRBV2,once,CASSEGGYTIYF,TGTGCCAGCAGTGAGGGGGGATACACCATATATTTT
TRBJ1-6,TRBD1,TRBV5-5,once,CASSLQGGYSPLHF,TGTGCCAGCAGCTTACAGGGGGGATATTCACCCCTCCACTTT
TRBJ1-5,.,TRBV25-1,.,CASSASGLSNQPQHF,TGTGCCAGCAGTGCATCGGGACTTAGCAATCAGCCCCAGCATTTT
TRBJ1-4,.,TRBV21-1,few,CASRGRTGGGDEKLFF,TGTGCCAGCAGAGGACGGACAGGAGGCGGCGATGAAAAACTGTTTTTT
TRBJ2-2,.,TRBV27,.,CASSYGGSDGELFF,TGTGCCAGCAGTTACGGCGGATCGGACGGGGAGCTGTTTTTT
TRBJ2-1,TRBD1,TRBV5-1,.,CASSSAGTGVLNEQFF,TGCGCCAGCAGCTCTGCCGGGACAGGGGTATTAAATGAGCAGTTCTTC
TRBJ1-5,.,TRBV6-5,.,CASSFTGPSNQPQHF,TGTGCCAGCAGTTTCACAGGGCCTAGCAATCAGCCCCAGCATTTT
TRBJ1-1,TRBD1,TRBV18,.,CASSPGQGYTFF,TGTGCCAGCTCACCGGGACAGGGGTACACTTTCTTT
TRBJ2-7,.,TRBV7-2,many,CASSLELVGYEQYF,TGTGCCAGCAGCTTAGAGTTGGTCGGGTACGAGCAGTACTTC
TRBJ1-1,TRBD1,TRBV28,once,CASSSEGQEAAEAFF,TGTGCCAGCAGCTCAGAAGGACAGGAAGCGGCTGAAGCTTTCTTT
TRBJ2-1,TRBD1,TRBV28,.,CASIFRDSGSLGANEQFF,TGTGCCAGCATCTTCCGGGACAGCGGCTCCCTTGGGGCCAATGAGCAGTTCTTC
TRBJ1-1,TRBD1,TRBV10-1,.,CASTQTGRIPTNTEAFF,TGCGCCAGCACCCAGACAGGGCGTATCCCGACGAACACTGAAGCTTTCTTT
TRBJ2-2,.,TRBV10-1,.,CASSDSNTGELFF,TGCGCCAGCAGTGACAGTAACACCGGGGAGCTGTTTTTT
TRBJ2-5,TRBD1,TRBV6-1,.,CASSDRQGVGGTQYF,TGTGCCAGCAGTGACAGGCAGGGGGTTGGGGGGACCCAGTACTTC
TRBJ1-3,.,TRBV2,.,CASSEGDSGNTIYF,TGTGCCAGCAGTGAAGGAGACTCTGGAAACACCATATATTTT
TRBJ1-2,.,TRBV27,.,CASSETSQGPLYGYTF,TGTGCCAGCAGCGAAACCTCACAGGGACCCCTCTATGGCTACACCTTC
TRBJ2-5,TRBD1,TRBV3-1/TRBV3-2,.,CASSRTGIQETQYF,TGTGCCAGCAGCCGGACAGGCATACAAGAGACCCAGTACTTC
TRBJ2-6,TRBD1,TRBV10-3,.,CAISGDRAGANVLTF,TGTGCCATCAGTGGCGACAGGGCTGGGGCCAACGTCCTGACTTTC
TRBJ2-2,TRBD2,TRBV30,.,CAWTSGGNTGELFF,TGTGCCTGGACTAGCGGGGGTAACACCGGGGAGCTGTTTTTT
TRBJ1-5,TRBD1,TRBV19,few,CASQTGKSNQPQHF,TGTGCCAGTCAGACAGGGAAGAGCAATCAGCCCCAGCATTTT
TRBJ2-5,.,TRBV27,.,CASSSGVVGETQYF,TGTGCCAGCAGTTCAGGGGTGGTCGGGGAGACCCAGTACTTC
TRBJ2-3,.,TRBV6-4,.,CASSSHTIPARTDTQYF,TGTGCCAGCAGTTCTCACACTATCCCCGCCCGCACAGATACGCAGTATTTT
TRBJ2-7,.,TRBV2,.,CASIGGAQLTYEQYF,TGTGCCAGCATCGGCGGGGCCCAACTTACCTACGAGCAGTACTTC
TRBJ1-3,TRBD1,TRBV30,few,CAWGQGPGNTIYF,TGTGCCTGGGGACAGGGGCCAGGAAACACCATATATTTT
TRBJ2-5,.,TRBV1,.,CTSSQAINREETQYF,TGCACCAGCAGCCAAGCCATCAACAGGGAGGAGACCCAGTACTTC
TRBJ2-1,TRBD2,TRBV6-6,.,CASKPGLGASNEQFF,TGTGCCAGCAAGCCGGGACTAGGAGCCTCCAATGAGCAGTTCTTC